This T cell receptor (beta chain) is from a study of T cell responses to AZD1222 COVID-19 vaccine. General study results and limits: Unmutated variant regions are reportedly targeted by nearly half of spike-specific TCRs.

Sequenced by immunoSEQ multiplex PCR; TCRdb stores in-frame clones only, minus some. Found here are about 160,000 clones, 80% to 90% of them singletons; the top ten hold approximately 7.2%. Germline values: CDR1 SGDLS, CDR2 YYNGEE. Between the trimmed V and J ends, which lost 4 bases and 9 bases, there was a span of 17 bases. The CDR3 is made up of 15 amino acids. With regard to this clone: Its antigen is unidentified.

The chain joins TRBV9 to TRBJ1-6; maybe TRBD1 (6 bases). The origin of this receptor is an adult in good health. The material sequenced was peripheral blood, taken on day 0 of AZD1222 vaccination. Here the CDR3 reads CASSPSGDSGSPLHF. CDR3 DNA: TGTGCCAGCAGCCCATCAGGGGATAGTGGTTCACCCCTCCACTTT.